The 22 T cell receptor beta chains listed next were all sequenced from one sample in a study of blood T cell repertoires in COVID-19 (TCRdb year 2020). The method behind the library was the immunoSEQ multiplex PCR assay. TCRdb provides this immuneACCESS table in a form limited to in-frame rearrangements. Some clones are lacking; in checked studies, under half of them reflect an unresolved V gene, and why the rest are absent is not known. For this sample there are 200,000 to 300,000 clones; approximately 90% appear just once. Together, the top ten hold 3% to 4.5% of the sample. The specimen was peripheral blood. These receptors came from a woman aged 40 to 50 with acute or convalescent COVID-19.

This clone is a singleton in its sample. The chain combines TRBV27 with TRBJ2-1, with D perhaps matching TRBD1 (5 bases). V was shortened by 7 bases and J by 2 bases, with 18 bases between the two germline ends. CDR1 and CDR2 (germline): MNHEY, SMNVEV (reference sequence). CDR3 length: 16 amino acids. The chain's CDR3 is CASTLSRTPAYNEQFF. As DNA, the CDR3 is TGTGCCAGCACTCTATCGAGGACACCCGCCTACAATGAGCAGTTCTTC.

The J gene is TRBJ1-1, the V gene TRBV7-2; D not resolved. The germline CDR1 and CDR2 sequences are SGHTA and FQGNSA. V was trimmed by 6 bases and J by 8 bases, leaving 16 bases between them. There are 13 residues in the CDR3. The DNA of the CDR3 is TGTGCCAGCAGTTTTGTGTCTAGGCCCGAAGCTTTCTTT. It is translated as CASSFVSRPEAFF.

The chain combines TRBV24-1 with TRBJ2-1; the D is unclear. Looked up from germline, CDR1 is KGHDR and CDR2 is SFDVKD. The CDR3 is 11 amino acids. Trimming left V 2 bases short and J 10 bases short, with 5 bases between. CDR3 protein: CATSDSREQFF. For the CDR3, the DNA is TGTGCCACCAGTGATTCGAGGGAGCAGTTCTTC.

This clone appeared once. The V and J genes are TRBV5-8 and TRBJ2-1; D perhaps matches TRBD1 (6 bases). Looked up from germline, CDR1 is SGHTS and CDR2 is YDEGEE. This CDR3 comprises 15 residues. V was cut by 3 bases and J by 1 base, with 11 bases left in between. CDR3 coding DNA: TGTGCCAGCAGCTCTCTAGGACAGTCCTACAATGAGCAGTTCTTC. Translation: CASSSLGQSYNEQFF.

Here the CDR3 reads CASSPVDSEETQYF. The CDR3 DNA reads TGTGCCAGCTCACCCGTAGACAGCGAAGAGACCCAGTACTTC. The chain recombines TRBV18 with TRBJ2-5; D is perhaps TRBD1 (5 bases). Germline CDR1 is KGHSH and CDR2 is LQKENI. V was pared by 3 bases and J by 3 bases, with 11 bases between. The CDR3 sequence is 14 residues long.

The rearrangement links TRBV29-1 to TRBJ2-1; no definite D call. The germline V and J ends were trimmed by 3 bases and 3 bases, with 3 bases remaining between them. Germline CDR1 and CDR2: SQVTM and ANQGSEA. This CDR3 contains 11 residues. The chain's CDR3 is CSVDSYNEQFF. DNA of the CDR3: TGCAGCGTTGACAGCTACAATGAGCAGTTCTTC.

V gene TRBV6-5 combines with J gene TRBJ2-1; the match to TRBD1 covers 7 bases. Germline-derived CDR1 and CDR2 are MNHEY and SVGAGI. This CDR3 has 15 residues. With V trimmed by 6 bases and J by 0 bases, 5 bases remained unmatched. Written as DNA, the CDR3 is TGTGCCAGCAGGGTGGACAGGAGCTCCTACAATGAGCAGTTCTTC. This encodes CASRVDRSSYNEQFF.

The table lists this clone with a count of one. The chain couples TRBV2 to TRBJ1-6; perhaps TRBD1 as D (6 bases). The CDR3 sequence is 16 residues long. Germline assignment: CDR1 SNHLY and CDR2 FYNNEI. V shed 8 bases and J shed 7 bases, with 21 bases lying between them. The CDR3 spells CASLVAGGPLNSPLHF. CDR3 in DNA: TGTGCCAGCCTGGTTGCCGGGGGGCCCTTAAATTCACCCCTCCACTTT.

This chain links TRBV30 with TRBJ1-4; 11 nucleotides match TRBD1. The V segment lost 4 bases and the J segment 4 bases; nucleotides outside the gene matches: 5. Looked up from germline, CDR1 is GTSNPN and CDR2 is SVGIG (reference sequence). This CDR3 is 15 amino acids long. In DNA form, the CDR3 reads TGTGCCTGGACCGGACAGGGGGCTCTTAATGAAAAACTGTTTTTT. This codes for CAWTGQGALNEKLFF.

The chain couples TRBV24-1 to TRBJ1-3, with 9 bases that match TRBD1. This CDR3 has 19 amino acids. Looked up from germline, CDR1 is KGHDR and CDR2 is SFDVKD. V shed 2 bases and J 0 bases; nucleotides not matched to a gene: 10. The CDR3, as DNA: TGTGCCACCAGTGATTCGCAACAGGGGGCTAAGAGCTCTGGAAACACCATATATTTT. Amino acid sequence: CATSDSQQGAKSSGNTIYF.

The CDR3 sequence is CATSKALGGGRGNEQFF. The CDR3 DNA sequence: TGTGCCACCAGCAAAGCTCTGGGAGGGGGTAGGGGGAATGAGCAGTTCTTC. The rearrangement joins TRBV15 to TRBJ2-1, with D perhaps TRBD2 (7 bases). The CDR3 length is 17 residues. Germline V gene lookup returns CDR1 LNHNV and CDR2 YYDKDF (reference sequence). V lost 4 bases to trimming and J lost 7 bases, with 23 bases between them.

The chain combines TRBV10-3 with TRBJ2-2, with a tentative D call TRBD2 (7 bases). Germline V gene sequence: CDR1 ENHRY, CDR2 SYGVKD. Trimming left V 3 bases short and J 4 bases short, with 15 bases between. This CDR3 region has 16 residues. CDR3 in amino acids: CAISDSLGGGTGELFF. CDR3 nucleotides: TGTGCCATCAGTGATTCTCTGGGAGGGGGCACCGGGGAGCTGTTTTTT.

V and J are TRBV28 and TRBJ1-2, with 10 positions matching TRBD1. After removal of 7 bases from V and 8 bases from J, the junction contained 13 bases not matched to a gene. The germline V gene has CDR1 MDHEN and CDR2 SYDVKM. The CDR3 is made up of 15 amino acids. This chain's CDR3 is CASTYPRGTGDGYTF. CDR3 sequence (DNA): TGTGCCAGCACCTACCCCCGAGGGACAGGGGACGGCTACACCTTC.

The rearrangement uses TRBV12-3 or TRBV12-4 and TRBJ2-1, with 10 bases lining up with TRBD1. There are 13 residues in the CDR3. The junction had 2 bases not matched to a gene; V was cut back by 5 bases and J by 7 bases. As DNA, the CDR3 is TGTGCCAGCAGTGACAGGGGGCCAAATGAGCAGTTCTTC. It is translated as CASSDRGPNEQFF.

This chain connects TRBV4-2 to TRBJ1-2, with D unresolved. The CDR3 has 13 residues. CDR1 is LGHNA and CDR2 is YNFKEQ in the germline V gene. With 7 bases removed from V and 4 bases from J, the gap between germline ends came to 13 bases. The CDR3 region is CASTSGGFYGYTF. Here the CDR3 DNA reads TGTGCCAGCACCTCCGGAGGGTTCTATGGCTACACCTTC.

This clone showed up just a few times. The J gene is TRBJ1-1, the V gene TRBV5-1, with no clear D. Trimming took off 10 bases at V and 1 base at J, with 14 bases between the two ends. Germline V gene lookup returns CDR1 SGHRS and CDR2 YFSETQ. This CDR3 has 13 amino acids. The CDR3 nucleotides are TGCGCCGGCGGCCCCGGAGGGAACACTGAAGCTTTCTTT. It yields the protein CAGGPGGNTEAFF.

The gene calls are TRBV10-3 and TRBJ2-7; 13 positions agree with TRBD2. CDR3 size: 13 residues. Germline CDR1 is ENHRY and CDR2 is SYGVKD. V gave up 10 bases and J gave up 3 bases; unmatched junction bases: 3. CDR3 sequence (DNA): TGTGCCACCCGACTAGCGGGGGGCTACGAGCAGTACGTC. Translated: CATRLAGGYEQYV.

This chain uses TRBV15 with TRBJ1-4; D uncertain. Trimming took off 0 bases at V and 4 bases at J, with 9 bases between the two ends. Germline lookup yields CDR1 LNHNV and CDR2 YYDKDF (reference sequence). The length of the CDR3 is 15 residues. The CDR3 is CATSRDGFSNEKLFF. Here the CDR3 DNA reads TGTGCCACCAGCAGAGATGGTTTCAGTAATGAAAAACTGTTTTTT.

The V call is TRBV6-6, the J call TRBJ1-5; D is possibly TRBD1 (6 bases). Germline-derived CDR1 and CDR2 are MNHNY and SVGAGI (reference sequence). The CDR3 is 16 amino acids. V gave up 3 bases and J gave up 2 bases, with 14 bases separating them. CDR3 sequence (DNA): TGTGCCAGCAGTTATTACCACAGGGTAGGCAATCAGCCCCAGCATTTT. It yields the protein CASSYYHRVGNQPQHF.

The chain has TRBV19 and TRBJ1-2; D is unresolved. V was trimmed by 6 bases and J by 7 bases, leaving 15 bases between them. CDR1 is LNHDA and CDR2 is SQIVND in the germline V gene (reference sequence). This CDR3 has 13 residues. DNA of the CDR3: TGTGCCAGTAGCCCGATCATTTCAGGTGGCTACACCTTC. Encoded protein: CASSPIISGGYTF.

The gene calls are TRBV5-6 and TRBJ1-4, with D possibly TRBD1 on 5 matching bases. Germline lookup yields CDR1 SGHDT and CDR2 YYEEEE. The CDR3 extends over 16 amino acids. Trimming left V 0 bases short and J 5 bases short, with 14 bases between. CDR3 residues: CASSLDRGGGNEKLFF. The CDR3 DNA sequence: TGTGCCAGCAGCTTGGATCGCGGGGGTGGGAATGAAAAACTGTTTTTT.

This sequence joins TRBV7-8 and TRBJ1-4, with D maybe TRBD1 (6 bases). CDR3 length equals 15 residues. The V gene's germline CDR1 is SGHVS and CDR2 FQNEAQ. V was shortened by 4 bases and J by 5 bases, with 14 bases between the two germline ends. The CDR3 DNA sequence: TGTGCCAGCAGCTCAAGAGGGGGAAAGAATGAAAAACTGTTTTTT. Residues: CASSSRGGKNEKLFF.